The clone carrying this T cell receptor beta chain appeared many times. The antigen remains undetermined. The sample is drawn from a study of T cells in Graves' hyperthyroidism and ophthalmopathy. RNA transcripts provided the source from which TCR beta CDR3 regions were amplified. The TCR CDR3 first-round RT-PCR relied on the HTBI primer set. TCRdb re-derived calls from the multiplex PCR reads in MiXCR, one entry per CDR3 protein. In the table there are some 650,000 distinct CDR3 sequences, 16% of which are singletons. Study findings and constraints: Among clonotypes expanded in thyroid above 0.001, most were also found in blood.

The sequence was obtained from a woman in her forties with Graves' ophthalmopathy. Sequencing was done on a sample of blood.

CDR3 nucleotides: TGTGCCAGCAGACCCGATACGACAGATACGCAGTATTTT. Amino acids: CASRPDTTDTQYF. The chain joins TRBV6-2 or TRBV6-3 to TRBJ2-3; D ambiguous. Trimming cost V 6 bases and J 3 bases, with 10 bases left between them. CDR1 is MNHEY and CDR2 is SVGEGT in the germline V gene. The CDR3 spans 13 residues.